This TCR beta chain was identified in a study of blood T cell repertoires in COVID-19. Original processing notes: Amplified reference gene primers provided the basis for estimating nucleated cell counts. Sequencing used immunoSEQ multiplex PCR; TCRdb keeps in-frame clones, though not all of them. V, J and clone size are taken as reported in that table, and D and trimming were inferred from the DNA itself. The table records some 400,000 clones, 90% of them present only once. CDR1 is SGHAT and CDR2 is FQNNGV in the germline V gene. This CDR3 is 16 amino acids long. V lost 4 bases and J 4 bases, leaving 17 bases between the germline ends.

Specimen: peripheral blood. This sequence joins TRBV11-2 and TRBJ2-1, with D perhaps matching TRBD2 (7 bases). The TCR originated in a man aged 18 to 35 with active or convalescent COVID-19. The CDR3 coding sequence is TGTGCCAGCAGCTGGGCCGTGGGGGGGCGGTACAATGAGCAGTTCTTC. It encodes CASSWAVGGRYNEQFF.